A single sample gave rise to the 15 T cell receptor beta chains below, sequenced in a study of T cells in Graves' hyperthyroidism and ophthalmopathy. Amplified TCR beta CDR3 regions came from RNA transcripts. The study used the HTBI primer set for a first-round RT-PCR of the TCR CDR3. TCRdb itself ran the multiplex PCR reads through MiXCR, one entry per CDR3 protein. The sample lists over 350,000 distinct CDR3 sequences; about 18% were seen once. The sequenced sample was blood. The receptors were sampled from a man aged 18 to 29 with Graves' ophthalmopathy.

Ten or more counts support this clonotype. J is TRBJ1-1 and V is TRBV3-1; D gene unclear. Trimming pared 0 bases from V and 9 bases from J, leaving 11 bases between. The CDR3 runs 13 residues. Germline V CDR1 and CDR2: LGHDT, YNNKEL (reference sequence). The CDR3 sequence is CASSQDRNRQAFF. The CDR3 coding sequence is TGTGCCAGCAGCCAAGATCGTAACAGACAAGCTTTCTTT.

CDR3 in amino acids: CAISDAGPLSNQPQHF. The CDR3 DNA reads TGTGCCATCAGTGACGCAGGGCCCCTAAGCAATCAGCCCCAGCATTTT. V usage is TRBV10-3 and J usage is TRBJ1-5, with a possible D match to TRBD1 (5 bases). Looked up from germline, CDR1 is ENHRY and CDR2 is SYGVKD. V lost 3 bases to trimming and J lost 1 base, with 13 bases between them. This CDR3 has 16 amino acids.

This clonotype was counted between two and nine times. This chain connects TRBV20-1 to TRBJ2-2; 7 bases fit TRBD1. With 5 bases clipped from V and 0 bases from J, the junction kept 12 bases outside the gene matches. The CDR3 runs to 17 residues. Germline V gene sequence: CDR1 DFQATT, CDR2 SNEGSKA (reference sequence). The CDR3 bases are TGCAGTGCTCTTCACTATTCGGGGACAGCGAACACCGGGGAGCTGTTTTTT. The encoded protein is CSALHYSGTANTGELFF.

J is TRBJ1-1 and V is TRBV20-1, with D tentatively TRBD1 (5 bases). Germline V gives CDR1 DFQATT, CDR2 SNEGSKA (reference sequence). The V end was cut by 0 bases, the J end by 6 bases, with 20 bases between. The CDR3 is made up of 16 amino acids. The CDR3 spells CSAREGGGFGAAEAFF. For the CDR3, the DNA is TGCAGTGCTAGAGAGGGGGGAGGGTTCGGGGCCGCTGAAGCTTTCTTT.

The CDR3 spells CASSLARDTIPNTGELFF. CDR3 bases: TGCGCCAGCAGCTTGGCCCGGGACACAATACCGAACACCGGGGAGCTGTTTTTT. V and J are TRBV5-1 and TRBJ2-2, with D possibly being TRBD1 (6 bases). This CDR3 is 18 amino acids long. V lost 0 bases and J lost 0, with 15 bases in between. Germline CDR1 SGHRS, CDR2 YFSETQ. Full variable domain (outside the CDR3, taken from reference TRBV5-1 and TRBJ2-2): KAGVTQTPRYLIKTRGQQVTLSCSPISGHRSVSWYQQTPGQGLQFLFEYFSETQRNKGNFPGRFSGRQFSNSRSEMNVSTLELGDSALYLCASSLARDTIPNTGELFFGEGSRLTVL.

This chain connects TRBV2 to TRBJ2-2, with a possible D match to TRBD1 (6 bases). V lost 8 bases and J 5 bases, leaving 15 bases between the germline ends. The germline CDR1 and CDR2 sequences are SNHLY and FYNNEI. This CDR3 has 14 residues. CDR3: CASGSNRETGELFF. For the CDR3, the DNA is TGTGCCAGCGGATCCAACAGGGAGACCGGGGAGCTGTTTTTT.

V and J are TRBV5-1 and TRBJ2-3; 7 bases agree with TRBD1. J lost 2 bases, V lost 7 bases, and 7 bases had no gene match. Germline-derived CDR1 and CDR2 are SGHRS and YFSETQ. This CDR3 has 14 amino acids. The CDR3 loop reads CASGWTGITDTQYF. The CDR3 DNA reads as TGCGCCAGCGGGTGGACAGGCATCACAGATACGCAGTATTTT.

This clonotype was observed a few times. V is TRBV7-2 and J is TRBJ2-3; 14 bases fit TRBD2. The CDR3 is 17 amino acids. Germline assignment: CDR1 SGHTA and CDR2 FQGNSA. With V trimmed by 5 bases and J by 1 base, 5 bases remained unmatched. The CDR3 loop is CASSTRTSGGRTDTQYF. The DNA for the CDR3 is TGTGCCAGCAGCACCCGGACTAGCGGGGGGCGCACAGATACGCAGTATTTT.

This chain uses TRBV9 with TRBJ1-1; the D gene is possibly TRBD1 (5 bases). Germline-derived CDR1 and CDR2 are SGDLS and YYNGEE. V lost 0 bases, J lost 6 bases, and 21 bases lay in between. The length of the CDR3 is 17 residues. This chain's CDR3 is CASSVEVDLGRGAEAFF. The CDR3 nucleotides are TGTGCCAGCAGCGTAGAAGTGGACTTGGGGAGAGGGGCTGAAGCTTTCTTT.

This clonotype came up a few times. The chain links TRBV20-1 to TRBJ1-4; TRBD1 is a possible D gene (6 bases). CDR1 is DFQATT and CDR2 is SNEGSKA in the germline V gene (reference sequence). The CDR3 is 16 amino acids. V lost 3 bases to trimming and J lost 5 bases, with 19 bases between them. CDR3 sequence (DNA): TGCAGTGCTAGCCTCCGGGACACCCCGTCGAATGAAAAACTGTTTTTT. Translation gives CSASLRDTPSNEKLFF.

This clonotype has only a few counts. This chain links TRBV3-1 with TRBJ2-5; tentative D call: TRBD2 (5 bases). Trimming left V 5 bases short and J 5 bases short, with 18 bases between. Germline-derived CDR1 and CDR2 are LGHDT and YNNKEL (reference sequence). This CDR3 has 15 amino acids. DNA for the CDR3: TGTGCCAGCAGCGACACTAGTCCACCGAGGGAGACCCAGTACTTC. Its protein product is CASSDTSPPRETQYF.

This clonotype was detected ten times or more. The CDR3 coding sequence is TGCAGCGGTGGGGACAGGATGAACACTGAAGCTTTCTTT. This gives the protein CSGGDRMNTEAFF. The rearrangement joins TRBV29-1 to TRBJ1-1; 8 bases are a match to TRBD1. The CDR3 loop spans 13 amino acids. With V trimmed by 7 bases and J by 0 bases, 4 bases remained unmatched. CDR1 and CDR2 from the germline V gene are SQVTM and ANQGSEA.

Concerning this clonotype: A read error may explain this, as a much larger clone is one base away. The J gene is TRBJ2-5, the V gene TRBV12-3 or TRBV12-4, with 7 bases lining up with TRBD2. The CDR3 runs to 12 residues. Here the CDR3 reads CASTWTSKTQHF. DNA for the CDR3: TGTGCCAGCACCTGGACTAGTAAGACCCAGCACTTC.

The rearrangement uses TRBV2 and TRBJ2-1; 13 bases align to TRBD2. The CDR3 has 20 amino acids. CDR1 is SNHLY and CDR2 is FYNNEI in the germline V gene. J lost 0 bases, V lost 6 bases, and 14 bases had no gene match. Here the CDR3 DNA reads TGTGCCAGCAGACTCACTAGCGGGGGGGCCCTTTTTAGCTCCTACAATGAGCAGTTCTTC. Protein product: CASRLTSGGALFSSYNEQFF.

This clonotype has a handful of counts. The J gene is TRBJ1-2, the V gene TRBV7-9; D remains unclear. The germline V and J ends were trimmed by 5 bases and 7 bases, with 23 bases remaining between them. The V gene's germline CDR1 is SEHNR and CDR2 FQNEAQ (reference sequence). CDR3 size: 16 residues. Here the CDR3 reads CASSQSTTSDLGGYTF. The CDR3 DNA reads TGTGCCAGCAGCCAGAGTACTACTTCGGATTTGGGTGGCTACACCTTC. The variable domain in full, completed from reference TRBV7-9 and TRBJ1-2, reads DTGVSQNPRHKITKRGQNVTFRCDPISEHNRLYWYRQTLGQGPEFLTYFQNEAQLEKSRLLSDRFSAERPKGSFSTLEIQRTEQGDSAMYLCASSQSTTSDLGGYTFGSGTRLTVV.